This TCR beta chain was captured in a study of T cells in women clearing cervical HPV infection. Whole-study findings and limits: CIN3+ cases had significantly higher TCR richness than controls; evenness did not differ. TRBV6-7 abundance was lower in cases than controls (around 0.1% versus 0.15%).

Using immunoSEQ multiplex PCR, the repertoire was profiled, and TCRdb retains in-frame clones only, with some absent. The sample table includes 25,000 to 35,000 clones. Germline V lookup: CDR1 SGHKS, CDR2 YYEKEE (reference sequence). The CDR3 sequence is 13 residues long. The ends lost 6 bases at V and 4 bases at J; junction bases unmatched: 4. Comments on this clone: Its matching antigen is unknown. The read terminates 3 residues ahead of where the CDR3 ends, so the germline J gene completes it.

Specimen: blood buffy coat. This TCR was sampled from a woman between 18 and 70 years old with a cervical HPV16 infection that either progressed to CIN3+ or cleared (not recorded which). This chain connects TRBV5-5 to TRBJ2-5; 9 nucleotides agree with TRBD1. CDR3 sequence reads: CASNNRGLETQYF. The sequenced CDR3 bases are TGTGCCAGCAACAACAGGGGGCTAGAGACC.